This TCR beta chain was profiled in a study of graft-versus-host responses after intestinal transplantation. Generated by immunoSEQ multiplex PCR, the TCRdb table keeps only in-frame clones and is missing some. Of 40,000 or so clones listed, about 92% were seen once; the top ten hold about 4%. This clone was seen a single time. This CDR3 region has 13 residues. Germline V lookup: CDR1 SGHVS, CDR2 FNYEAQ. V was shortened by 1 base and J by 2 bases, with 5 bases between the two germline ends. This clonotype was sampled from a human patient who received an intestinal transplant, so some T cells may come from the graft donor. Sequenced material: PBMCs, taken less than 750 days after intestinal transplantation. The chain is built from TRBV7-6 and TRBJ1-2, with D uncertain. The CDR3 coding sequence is TGTGCCAGCAGCTTAGGAGGGAACTATGGCTACACCTTC. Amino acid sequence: CASSLGGNYGYTF.